Each of the 23 T cell receptor beta chains below was sequenced from the same sample in a study of tissue T cells after allogeneic stem cell transplantation. Stated time point: mouse harvest day 14 after allogeneic transplant. Mouse grafts combined 10^7 T-cell-depleted bone marrow cells with 10^6 splenic CD5+ T cells. Assay used: immunoSEQ multiplex PCR; TCRdb lists only in-frame clones, some missing. The data show a few thousand clones, with roughly 47% seen just once and about 21% held by the top ten. The sample consisted of gut tissue. These receptors all come from a female BALB/c mouse given C57BL/6 T cells with graft-versus-host disease after an allogeneic hematopoietic cell transplant.

As concerns this clone: These gene names are mouse names. The CDR3 goes on 1 residue after the read ends, and that part is filled in from the germline J gene. The chain combines TRBV12-2 with TRBJ2-2; D not resolved. The CDR3 has 14 amino acids. Trimming pared 0 bases from V and 2 bases from J, leaving 6 bases between. In germline, CDR1 is SGHLS, CDR2 HYDKME. Partial CDR3 DNA: TGTGCCAGCTCTCTCGACCTGAACACCGGGCAGCTCTAC. This sequence encodes CASSLDLNTGQLY. The complete CDR3 reads CASSLDLNTGQLYF.

This clone has only one observation. Mouse gene names and germline throughout. The read is 1 residue too short to cover the CDR3 end, so that end is filled in from the germline J gene. V and J are TRBV26 and TRBJ2-2, with no clear D. Germline assignment: CDR1 KGHPV and CDR2 FQNQEV (reference sequence). The CDR3 covers 12 residues. V was trimmed by 6 bases and J by 5 bases, leaving 7 bases between them. CDR3 DNA (partial): TGTGCCAGCAGCCATGGGACCGGGCAGCTCTAC. Translated, it gives CASSHGTGQLY. The full CDR3 sequence reads CASSHGTGQLYF.

This clone showed up just a few times. Genes here carry mouse names. The read ends 1 residue early relative to the CDR3; the germline J gene fills the gap. The chain links TRBV3 to TRBJ1-5; D ambiguous. CDR3 size: 12 residues. V was trimmed by 2 bases and J by 6 bases, leaving 5 bases between them. Germline assignment: CDR1 SNHLY and CDR2 FYNGKV (reference sequence). The CDR3 loop is CASSLNGQAPLF. The CDR3 DNA, read in part, is TGTGCCAGCAGCTTAAACGGCCAGGCTCCGCTT.

This clone is deemed medium-sized. Gene and germline names: mouse. Sequencing ends 1 residue short of the CDR3 end; the germline J gene provides the rest. The rearrangement joins TRBV19 to TRBJ1-5; no firm D call. The germline V and J ends were trimmed by 4 bases and 0 bases, with 5 bases remaining between them. The CDR3 has 13 residues. Germline V gene data show CDR1 as FNHDT and CDR2 as SITEND (reference sequence). CDR3 DNA (partial): TGTGCCAGCAGTTCATATAACAACCAGGCTCCGCTT. It specifies CASSSYNNQAPL. The entire CDR3 protein reads CASSSYNNQAPLF.

With regard to this clone: Genes and germline come from the mouse. The read ends 1 residue early relative to the CDR3; the germline J gene fills the gap. The chain carries TRBV12-1 and TRBJ1-1; 9 bases align to TRBD1. J lost 0 bases, V lost 2 bases, and 3 bases had no gene match. Germline lookup yields CDR1 SGHSN and CDR2 HYEKVE. The CDR3 extends over 15 amino acids. The covered CDR3 bases are TGTGCCAGCTCTCCCGGGACAGGGAAGAACACAGAAGTCTTC. Translation gives CASSPGTGKNTEVF. The entire CDR3 sequence reads CASSPGTGKNTEVFF.

This clone was observed a few times. Mouse gene names apply. The missing CDR3 end, 1 residue past where the read stops, is filled in from the germline J gene. The rearrangement joins TRBV14 to TRBJ2-5; 7 nucleotides match TRBD1. V was pared by 5 bases and J by 3 bases, with 9 bases of the junction left unmatched. There are 15 residues in the CDR3. Germline lookup yields CDR1 SGHDT and CDR2 FRDEAV. CDR3 amino acids: CASSFLGTVQDTQYF. The DNA read from the CDR3 is TGTGCCAGCAGCTTCCTCGGGACAGTACAAGACACCCAGTAC.

Of note for this clone: Genes and germline are mouse. Read coverage stops 1 residue before the CDR3 terminus; the germline J gene supplies the remainder. The chain recombines TRBV26 with TRBJ1-1; TRBD1 aligns across 8 bases. The CDR3 is 13 amino acids. The J segment lost 5 bases and the V segment lost 2 bases, leaving 1 base of the junction unmatched. Germline assignment: CDR1 KGHPV and CDR2 FQNQEV (reference sequence). The CDR3 spells CASSLDRGTEVFF. The covered CDR3 bases are TGTGCCAGCAGTCTGGACAGGGGAACAGAAGTCTTC.

Turning to this clone: Any gene name here is a mouse gene name. With the read ending 1 residue before the CDR3 end, the germline J gene is used to fill in that end. This rearrangement joins TRBV26 to TRBJ2-7; TRBD1 or TRBD2 may be the D gene (5 bases each). V was trimmed by 3 bases and J by 6 bases, leaving 9 bases between them. CDR3 length: 12 residues. The germline CDR1 and CDR2 sequences are KGHPV and FQNQEV (reference sequence). The CDR3 bases that were read are TGTGCCAGCAGTCTTGACGGGGGTGAACAGTAC. Protein product: CASSLDGGEQY. The CDR3 reads in full as CASSLDGGEQYF. Using reference TRBV26 and TRBJ2-7 for the parts outside the CDR3, the full variable domain is NSKVIQTPRYLVKGQGQKAKMRCIPEKGHPVVFWYQQNKNNEFKFLINFQNQEVLQQIDMTEKRFSAECPSNSPCSLEIQSSEAGDSALYLCASSLDGGEQYFGPGTRLTVL.

Turning to this clone: Sequence at one end of the junction differs from germline and may be a read error. Mouse germline and gene names are used. Read coverage stops 1 residue before the CDR3 terminus; the germline J gene supplies the remainder. This chain links TRBV1 with TRBJ1-4; TRBD1 aligns across 12 bases. Germline CDR1 is NSQYPW and CDR2 is LRSPGD (reference sequence). This CDR3 is built from 17 residues. The CDR3 bases that were read are TGCACCCGCAGTGCCAGGGACAGGGGGCGACCCAACGAAAGATTATTT. It encodes CTRSARDRGRPNERLF. From start to end, the CDR3 is CTRSARDRGRPNERLFF.

As concerns this clone: Genes here carry mouse names. The CDR3 is cut off 1 residue early in the read; its end comes from the germline J gene. The chain employs TRBV26 and TRBJ2-5, with D unclear. V was clipped by 3 bases and J by 2 bases, with 6 bases between them. From germline, CDR1 is KGHPV and CDR2 FQNQEV (reference sequence). The CDR3 loop spans 13 amino acids. The sequenced CDR3 bases are TGTGCCAGCAGTCTCGGGTTCCAAGACACCCAGTAC. It encodes CASSLGFQDTQY. The full-length CDR3 reads as CASSLGFQDTQYF.

Details on this clone: Gene names are mouse gene names. The read stops 1 residue short of the end of the CDR3; the missing end is completed from the germline J gene. This sequence joins TRBV1 and TRBJ1-1; D is uncertain. Germline assignment: CDR1 NSQYPW and CDR2 LRSPGD (reference sequence). V shed 0 bases and J shed 8 bases, with 4 bases lying between them. The CDR3 runs to 11 residues. The DNA read from the CDR3 is TGCACCTGCAGTGCAGATCAGGAAGTCTTC. Encoded protein: CTCSADQEVF. The whole CDR3 reads CTCSADQEVFF.

This clone showed up just a few times. These gene names are mouse names. Read sequence stops 1 residue before the CDR3 end, and the germline J gene provides the missing end. V and J are TRBV4 and TRBJ2-1; D unresolved. Germline CDR1 is LGHDT and CDR2 is YNNKQL (reference sequence). The CDR3 extends over 12 amino acids. The V and J ends lost 4 bases and 4 bases respectively, with 5 bases between them. CDR3 DNA (partial): TGTGCCAGCAGCTTACAGTATGCTGAGCAGTTC. Residues: CASSLQYAEQF. The full CDR3 sequence reads CASSLQYAEQFF.

In regard to this clone: All gene names here are mouse names. Read sequence stops 1 residue before the CDR3 end, and the germline J gene provides the missing end. The genes are TRBV26 and TRBJ2-7; TRBD1 aligns across 9 bases. V was clipped by 11 bases and J by 0 bases; unmatched bases: 5. This CDR3 is 13 amino acids long. Per germline, CDR1 KGHPV and CDR2 FQNQEV (reference sequence). CDR3 amino acids: CAPRDRDSYEQYF. CDR3 bases read: TGTGCCCCGCGGGACAGGGACTCCTATGAACAGTAC.

This clone turned up a few times. The listed genes are named as in mouse. The read finishes 1 residue shy of the CDR3 end, and the germline J gene is used to complete it. This rearrangement joins TRBV26 to TRBJ2-4; D is tentatively TRBD1 or TRBD2 (5 bases each). The CDR3 consists of 13 residues. CDR1 KGHPV and CDR2 FQNQEV come from the germline V gene (reference sequence). Trimming took 2 bases from V and 2 from J, leaving 5 bases between them. CDR3 loop: CASSLGAQNTLYF. Partial CDR3 DNA: TGTGCCAGCAGTCTGGGGGCTCAAAACACCTTGTAC.

A single count supports this clone. Mouse gene names and germline throughout. The read finishes 1 residue shy of the CDR3 end, and the germline J gene is used to complete it. The gene calls are TRBV26 and TRBJ1-3; D gene unclear. Germline CDR1 and CDR2: KGHPV and FQNQEV (reference sequence). This CDR3 is 13 amino acids long. V lost 3 bases, J lost 0 bases, and 3 bases lay in between. The CDR3 DNA, read in part, is TGTGCCAGCAGTCTCGATTCTGGAAATACGCTCTAT. It yields the protein CASSLDSGNTLY. The entire CDR3 sequence reads CASSLDSGNTLYF.

On this clone: Gene labels here are mouse ones. With the read ending 1 residue before the CDR3 end, the germline J gene is used to fill in that end. The chain has TRBV26 and TRBJ2-3; tentative D call: TRBD1 (6 bases). This CDR3 has 15 residues. V lost 3 bases and J lost 2, with 12 bases in between. CDR1 and CDR2 from the germline V gene are KGHPV and FQNQEV (reference sequence). The CDR3 bases that were read are TGTGCCAGCAGTCTAGGTCAGGGGTTTGCAGAAACGCTGTAT. This gives the protein CASSLGQGFAETLY. The full CDR3 is CASSLGQGFAETLYF.

Turning to this clone: Gene names denote mouse genes. The read comes to an end 1 residue before the CDR3 does, leaving the germline J gene to fill in the end. The genes are TRBV3 and TRBJ2-7; D possibly matches TRBD1 or TRBD2 (5 bases each). This CDR3 has 14 residues. The V end was cut by 1 base, the J end by 0 bases, with 7 bases between. Germline CDR1 reads SNHLY; CDR2 reads FYNGKV (reference sequence). Incomplete CDR3 DNA: TGTGCCAGCAGCTTAGGGGGGAGCTCCTATGAACAGTAC. It specifies CASSLGGSSYEQY. The whole CDR3 sequence reads CASSLGGSSYEQYF.

On this clone itself: The gene names given are mouse names. The read terminates 1 residue before the CDR3 end, so the remaining end is supplied by the germline J gene. The genes are TRBV1 and TRBJ1-4, with D perhaps TRBD1 (5 bases). The CDR3 loop spans 15 amino acids. Per the germline V gene, CDR1 is NSQYPW and CDR2 is LRSPGD (reference sequence). Trimming stripped 0 bases from V and 3 bases from J, with 8 bases between. The sequenced CDR3 bases are TGCACCTGCAGTGCAGATCCGGGGGCCAACGAAAGATTATTT. Residues: CTCSADPGANERLF. The full CDR3 reads CTCSADPGANERLFF.

This clone was picked up a small number of times. The listed genes are named as in mouse. Read data end 1 residue before the CDR3 end; the end is taken from the germline J gene. The chain has TRBV26 and TRBJ2-1; no definite D call. V was pared by 6 bases and J by 0 bases, with 9 bases between. Germline CDR1 reads KGHPV; CDR2 reads FQNQEV (reference sequence). The CDR3 length is 14 residues. The CDR3 sequence is CASSRLDNYAEQFF. Partial CDR3 DNA: TGTGCCAGCAGCCGCCTGGATAACTATGCTGAGCAGTTC.

In this sample, this clone turned up once. The gene names given are mouse names. The read terminates 1 residue before the CDR3 end, so the remaining end is supplied by the germline J gene. The chain has TRBV3 and TRBJ2-5, with D possibly being TRBD1 (5 bases). Germline V gene lookup returns CDR1 SNHLY and CDR2 FYNGKV (reference sequence). Trimming stripped 5 bases from V and 0 bases from J, with 6 bases between. This CDR3 region has 13 residues. CDR3 DNA (partial): TGTGCCAGCAGCGGACAAAACCAAGACACCCAGTAC. The encoded protein is CASSGQNQDTQY. The whole CDR3 protein is CASSGQNQDTQYF.

Details on this clone: Mouse names are used for the genes. The read ends 1 residue shy of where the CDR3 ends; the end is completed using the germline J gene. The chain recombines TRBV13-3 with TRBJ2-1; 9 bases are a match to TRBD1. Germline V gene sequence: CDR1 NNHDY, CDR2 SYVADS. The CDR3 is 14 residues long. The J segment lost 3 bases and the V segment lost 4 bases, leaving 2 bases of the junction unmatched. This chain's CDR3 is CASSRQGGYAEQFF. Incomplete CDR3 DNA: TGTGCCAGCAGTCGACAGGGGGGCTATGCTGAGCAGTTC.

As to this clone: Mouse names are used for the genes. The read gets to within 1 residue of the CDR3 end, and the germline J gene fills in the rest. The chain is built from TRBV16 and TRBJ1-2; tentatively, D is TRBD1 (5 bases). The CDR3 has 13 residues. The germline V gene encodes CDR1 SGHSA and CDR2 FRNQAP. Trimming pared 1 base from V and 4 bases from J, leaving 7 bases between. This chain's CDR3 is CASSLVGVSDYTF. Partial CDR3 DNA: TGTGCAAGCAGCTTAGTGGGGGTCTCCGACTACACC.

The sample holds a few counts of this clone. Gene and germline names: mouse. Sequencing ends 1 residue short of the CDR3 end; the germline J gene provides the rest. The chain employs TRBV19 and TRBJ1-3; no firm D call. The CDR3 is 13 amino acids. The ends were cut back, 2 bases at V and 4 bases at J, with 7 bases in the middle. Germline CDR1 FNHDT, CDR2 SITEND (reference sequence). CDR3 DNA (partial): TGTGCCAGCAGTATGGGGAGGGGAAATACGCTCTAT. It is translated as CASSMGRGNTLY. The full CDR3 sequence reads CASSMGRGNTLYF.